The 17 T cell receptor beta chains in this list originate from one sample, sequenced in a study of brain T cells in children with intractable seizures. Specified time point: blood from clinic visit 5 months post-surgery; TSC patient then seizure free. The table came from immunoSEQ multiplex PCR; TCRdb's copy has only in-frame clones and leaves some out. This table holds under 400,000 clones, about 93% found once. The sequenced sample was peripheral blood, obtained less than 6 months after surgery. These receptors all stem from a boy under two years old with tuberous sclerosis and intractable seizures.

The chain uses TRBV5-1 and TRBJ1-3; no definite D call. The CDR3 contains 15 residues. V shed 1 base and J shed 1 base, with 9 bases lying between them. Germline V gene sequence: CDR1 SGHRS, CDR2 YFSETQ. The CDR3 region has the DNA TGCGCCAGCAGCTTGCAGCCGGGATCTGGAAACACCATATATTTT. Translation gives CASSLQPGSGNTIYF.

The chain joins TRBV2 to TRBJ2-2, with D perhaps matching TRBD1 or TRBD2 (5 bases each). The germline gives CDR1 SNHLY, CDR2 FYNNEI. This CDR3 is built from 12 residues. The V end lost 10 bases, the J end lost 4 bases, and 10 bases lay between the germline ends. CDR3: CATGTATGELFF. CDR3 sequence (DNA): TGTGCCACCGGGACCGCCACCGGGGAGCTGTTTTTT.

This clone was detected only a few times. The J gene is TRBJ1-2, the V gene TRBV5-1; 7 bases match TRBD1. CDR3 length equals 17 residues. Trimming took 4 bases from V and 5 from J; bases not matched to a gene: 17. Looked up from germline, CDR1 is SGHRS and CDR2 is YFSETQ. The CDR3 sequence is CASSIEDLRDSRYGYTF. Written as DNA, the CDR3 is TGCGCCAGCAGCATCGAAGACCTCCGGGACAGTAGATATGGCTACACCTTC.

The chain joins TRBV4-1 to TRBJ1-5; 7 bases fit TRBD1. V shed 2 bases and J 2 bases; nucleotides not matched to a gene: 12. There are 18 residues in the CDR3. The germline gives CDR1 MGHRA, CDR2 YSYEKL. DNA of the CDR3: TGCGCCAGCAGCCAATTGGCGCAGGGGGGGAAAGGCAATCAGCCCCAGCATTTT. Translating it yields CASSQLAQGGKGNQPQHF.

The rearrangement joins TRBV14 to TRBJ2-3, with D uncertain. Germline CDR1 and CDR2: SGHDN and FVKESK. Trimming removed 4 bases from V and 8 bases from J, with 7 bases in between. CDR3 length equals 11 residues. The CDR3 DNA is TGTGCCAGCAGCCGGATTAGTACGCAGTATTTT. This codes for CASSRISTQYF.

V is TRBV7-9 and J is TRBJ2-3; D is uncertain. CDR1 is SEHNR and CDR2 is FQNEAQ in the germline V gene (reference sequence). The V end lost 5 bases, the J end lost 6 bases, and 12 bases lay between the germline ends. CDR3 length: 13 residues. CDR3 nucleotides: TGTGCCAGCAGCCCAAGGAACTGGGATACGCAGTATTTT. It is translated as CASSPRNWDTQYF.

This chain joins TRBV5-1 and TRBJ2-3; TRBD2 matches 16 bases. V shed 0 bases and J 2 bases; nucleotides not matched to a gene: 12. The germline V gene has CDR1 SGHRS and CDR2 YFSETQ. The CDR3 covers 21 residues. This CDR3 reads CASSLEPGLAGGPGFTDTQYF. In nucleotides, the CDR3 is TGCGCCAGCAGCTTGGAACCGGGACTAGCGGGAGGGCCGGGTTTCACAGATACGCAGTATTTT.

The gene calls are TRBV10-3 and TRBJ2-1; 10 positions match TRBD2. Per the germline V gene, CDR1 is ENHRY and CDR2 is SYGVKD. Trimming removed 4 bases from V and 0 bases from J; junction bases left unmatched: 3. The CDR3 loop spans 16 amino acids. CDR3 coding DNA: TGTGCCATCAGTGTCGAGCGGGGGGGCTCCTACAATGAGCAGTTCTTC. Its translation is CAISVERGGSYNEQFF.

The gene calls are TRBV19 and TRBJ2-3; the D gene is possibly TRBD2 (5 bases). V lost 3 bases to trimming and J lost 2 bases, with 9 bases between them. CDR3 length equals 14 residues. Germline CDR1 and CDR2: LNHDA and SQIVND (reference sequence). The DNA for the CDR3 is TGTGCCAGTAGTATCCGGGATATCACAGATACGCAGTATTTT. It specifies CASSIRDITDTQYF.

J is TRBJ1-1 and V is TRBV25-1; possible D gene TRBD1, 6 bases. This CDR3 region has 14 residues. With 4 bases removed from V and 4 bases from J, the gap between germline ends came to 13 bases. The germline V gene encodes CDR1 MGHDK and CDR2 SYGVNS. The CDR3 is CASSVRGRGTEAFF. The CDR3 DNA is TGTGCCAGCAGTGTCCGAGGCAGGGGCACTGAAGCTTTCTTT.

The count of this clone is one. V gene TRBV11-3 combines with J gene TRBJ1-1; a weak D match, TRBD1 (5 bases). Germline CDR1 and CDR2: SGHNT and YENEEA. This CDR3 region has 13 residues. The V and J ends lost 2 bases and 2 bases respectively, with 6 bases between them. As DNA, the CDR3 is TGTGCCAGCAGCTTAACAGGAAACACTGAAGCTTTCTTT. It specifies CASSLTGNTEAFF.

The CDR3 reads CASSPRTGASDGYTF. CDR3 DNA: TGTGCCAGCTCACCACGTACAGGGGCTAGTGATGGCTACACCTTC. This chain connects TRBV18 to TRBJ1-2; 7 bases fit TRBD1. This CDR3 comprises 15 residues. Trimming removed 1 base from V and 6 bases from J; junction bases left unmatched: 8. From germline, CDR1 is KGHSH and CDR2 LQKENI.

J is TRBJ2-5 and V is TRBV18; 9 bases are a match to TRBD1. Losses at the gene ends were 6 bases for V and 3 bases for J; bases not matched to a gene: 8. The CDR3 spans 15 residues. The germline V gene encodes CDR1 KGHSH and CDR2 LQKENI. CDR3 DNA sequence: TGTGCCAGCTCCCGGACAGGGGATACGAAAGAGACCCAGTACTTC. It translates to CASSRTGDTKETQYF.

The V and J genes are TRBV27 and TRBJ2-1, with 11 bases lining up with TRBD2. Germline CDR1 reads MNHEY; CDR2 reads SMNVEV (reference sequence). The CDR3 is 15 residues long. The V gene end was trimmed by 5 bases and the J gene end by 3 bases; junction bases not matched to a gene: 3. CDR3 region: CASSTLAGGYNEQFF. As DNA, the CDR3 is TGTGCCAGCAGTACCCTAGCGGGGGGCTACAATGAGCAGTTCTTC.

The rearrangement joins TRBV19 to TRBJ2-5; tentatively, D is TRBD1 (5 bases). This CDR3 is 15 amino acids long. The germline V and J ends were trimmed by 6 bases and 4 bases, with 18 bases remaining between them. The germline V gene encodes CDR1 LNHDA and CDR2 SQIVND (reference sequence). In nucleotides, the CDR3 is TGTGCCAGTAGCGAAATGGCAGGGTTCGGAGAGACCCAGTACTTC. It yields the protein CASSEMAGFGETQYF.

This chain joins TRBV11-2 and TRBJ2-2, with TRBD2 matching over 11 bases. Germline loops: CDR1 SGHAT, CDR2 FQNNGV. The length of the CDR3 is 16 residues. The V gene end was trimmed by 3 bases and the J gene end by 5 bases; junction bases not matched to a gene: 5. The CDR3 DNA follows: TGTGCCAGCAGCTTTGGTAGACTAGCGGGGACCGGGGAGCTGTTTTTT. It codes for CASSFGRLAGTGELFF.

The chain has TRBV7-9 and TRBJ2-7; no reliable D call. CDR1 and CDR2 from the germline V gene are SEHNR and FQNEAQ (reference sequence). The CDR3 contains 13 residues. V was trimmed by 5 bases and J by 2 bases, leaving 10 bases between them. CDR3 bases: TGTGCCAGCAGCCCCGGGCCGGCCTACGAGCAGTACTTC. This codes for CASSPGPAYEQYF.